This TCR beta chain is drawn from a study of vaccination and CD4 T cells after COVID-19. Study overall: By nasal swab PCR, the convalescent patients were SARS-CoV-2 positive, with several mild cases and one severe. Stimulation of cells relied on overlapping spike peptides derived from SARS-CoV-2, HCoV-NL63, HCoV-OC43 and HCoV-229E. Cultures that served as controls received a CEFX pool, an HIV-1 Nef pool, or no peptide.

CDR3 size: 14 residues. Losses at the gene ends were 4 bases for V and 5 bases for J; bases not matched to a gene: 5. CDR1 and CDR2 from the germline V gene are DFQATT and SNEGSKA (reference sequence). Oncomine TCR Beta short-read sequencing was applied to DNA from cultured CD4+ T cells. TCRdb fed the PCR reads into MiXCR, producing one record per CDR3 protein. This sample has about 25,000 distinct CDR3 sequences, with 45% to 50% found just once. This clonotype was detected only a few times. Its antigen is undetermined. Stated treatment: roughly nine-day PBMC culture with coronavirus spike peptide pools or control peptides (ViraFEST assay).

The V call is TRBV20-1, the J call TRBJ2-2; 9 positions agree with TRBD1. The receptor was derived from a human donor who had recovered from COVID-19. The source material was CD4+ T cells from blood, cultured in vitro. DNA of the CDR3: TGCAGTGCTACGACAGGGGGAGATACCGGGGAGCTGTTTTTT. It translates to CSATTGGDTGELFF.